Below, one T cell receptor beta chain is given with its context. Other DNA sequences in the sample encode the same CDR3. Using immunoSEQ multiplex PCR, the repertoire was profiled, and TCRdb retains in-frame clones only, with some absent. The data show about 50,000 clones, 88% seen once. These data belong to a study of blood T cell repertoires in COVID-19. Germline loops: CDR1 SEHNR, CDR2 FQNEAQ (reference sequence). V dropped 1 base and J dropped 1 base, with 10 bases sitting between them. The CDR3 has 15 amino acids. The specimen was peripheral blood. The chain is built from TRBV7-9 and TRBJ1-1; tentative D call: TRBD1 (5 bases). This sequence originates from a human donor with active COVID-19. The donor label of this sample is uncertain. The CDR3 region is CASSLVAGGNTEAFF. CDR3 DNA sequence: TGTGCCAGCAGCTTAGTCGCGGGGGGGAACACTGAAGCTTTCTTT. Variable domain in full (rest from reference TRBV7-9 and TRBJ1-1): DTGVSQNPRHKITKRGQNVTFRCDPISEHNRLYWYRQTLGQGPEFLTYFQNEAQLEKSRLLSDRFSAERPKGSFSTLEIQRTEQGDSAMYLCASSLVAGGNTEAFFGQGTRLTVV.